The entry that follows covers one TCR beta chain sequence. Its antigen is unknown. The sample comes from a study of T cell repertoires in cytomegalovirus infection. About the research overall: HLA-B-restricted CMV epitopes that are well studied were used alongside recently identified HLA-C-restricted ones. Through public TCR beta signatures, both CMV infection and matching HLA type were indicated. The study's findings and limits: Within the response measured ex vivo, HLA-C-restricted CMV-specific TCR beta clonotypes were dominant. Based on cumulative public TCR beta family frequency, carriers of CMV plus the relevant HLA were identified.

V lost 1 base and J lost 0, with 7 bases in between. Germline CDR1 is MNHEY and CDR2 is SVGEGT. This CDR3 comprises 15 residues. TCRdb recomputed calls from the reads with MiXCR, one row per CDR3 protein. This sample has fewer than 1,000,000 distinct CDR3 sequences; roughly 30% occur once, and the top ten carry roughly an eighth. This TCR derives from a human donor in good health (CMV status not recorded). Some clones in this sample may be carry-over from other donors' samples. The chain couples TRBV6-2 or TRBV6-3 to TRBJ2-1, with D unresolved. The source was cultured CD8+ T cells from PBMCs, collected from culture after CMV antigen stimulation. CDR3 region: CASSYFPSSYNEQFF. DNA of the CDR3: TGTGCCAGCAGTTACTTTCCTTCCTCCTACAATGAGCAGTTCTTC.